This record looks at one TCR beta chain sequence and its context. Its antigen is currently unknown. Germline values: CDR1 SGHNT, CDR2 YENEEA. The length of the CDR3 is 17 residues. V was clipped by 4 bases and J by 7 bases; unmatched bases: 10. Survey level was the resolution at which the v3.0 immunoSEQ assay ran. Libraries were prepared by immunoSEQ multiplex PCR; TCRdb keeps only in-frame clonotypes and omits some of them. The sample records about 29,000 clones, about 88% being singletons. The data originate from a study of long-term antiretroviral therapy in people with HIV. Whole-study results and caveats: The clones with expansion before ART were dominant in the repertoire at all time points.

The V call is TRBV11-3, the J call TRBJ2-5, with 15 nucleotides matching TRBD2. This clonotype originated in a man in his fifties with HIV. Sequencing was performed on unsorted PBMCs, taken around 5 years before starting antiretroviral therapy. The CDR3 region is CASSYGGTSGGQGTQYF. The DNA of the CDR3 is TGTGCCAGCAGCTATGGGGGGACTAGCGGGGGGCAGGGGACCCAGTACTTC.